What follows are 19 T cell receptor beta chains derived from one specimen sequenced in a study of cytomegalovirus exposure and HLA in healthy donors. PCR was performed using 60 Vbeta and 13 Jbeta primers. Libraries were prepared by immunoSEQ multiplex PCR; TCRdb keeps only in-frame clonotypes and omits some of them. The sample lists about 150,000 clones, 80% to 85% occurring once. Sequenced input: PBMCs. These receptors were obtained from a male donor in good health and CMV-seronegative.

The chain carries TRBV7-2 and TRBJ2-5, with a weak D call TRBD1 (6 bases). The CDR3 is 14 amino acids. Germline values: CDR1 SGHTA, CDR2 FQGNSA. Trimming pared 2 bases from V and 5 bases from J, leaving 12 bases between. CDR3: CASSLQQGLETQYF. CDR3 bases: TGTGCCAGCAGCTTACAACAGGGCTTGGAGACCCAGTACTTC.

This clone was found a few times. The chain combines TRBV27 with TRBJ2-2; 8 bases line up with TRBD1. Germline loops: CDR1 MNHEY, CDR2 SMNVEV (reference sequence). With 6 bases clipped from V and 1 base from J, the junction kept 7 bases outside the gene matches. The CDR3 has 16 amino acids. The CDR3 sequence: CASRATGTGNTGELFF. For the CDR3, the DNA is TGTGCCAGCAGAGCTACCGGGACAGGGAACACCGGGGAGCTGTTTTTT.

The chain recombines TRBV11-2 with TRBJ2-1, with 11 bases aligning to TRBD2. Germline CDR1 SGHAT, CDR2 FQNNGV. The V segment lost 6 bases and the J segment 0 bases; nucleotides outside the gene matches: 7. This CDR3 is 17 amino acids long. The CDR3 sequence is CASRTGLAATSYNEQFF. The CDR3 DNA follows: TGTGCCAGCAGAACGGGACTAGCGGCCACCTCCTACAATGAGCAGTTCTTC.

J is TRBJ1-2 and V is TRBV6-5; 8 bases are shared with TRBD1. Germline trimming cut 5 bases from V and 6 bases from J; bases unmatched to any gene: 2. Per the germline V gene, CDR1 is MNHEY and CDR2 is SVGAGI. The CDR3 sequence is 12 residues long. As DNA, the CDR3 is TGTGCCAGCAGTCCAGGGGGCGATGGCTACACCTTC. Its translation is CASSPGGDGYTF.

This clone has only a few counts. Sequence at one end of the junction differs from germline and may be a read error. The CDR3 coding sequence is TGTGCTAGCAGCCAGGGACAGGGGATGGCAGAGACCCAGTACTTC. It encodes CASSQGQGMAETQYF. V and J are TRBV7-7 and TRBJ2-5, with TRBD1 matching over 10 bases. Germline CDR1 and CDR2: SSHAT and FNYEAQ (reference sequence). The CDR3 is 15 residues long. Together with reference TRBV7-7 and TRBJ2-5, the CDR3 gives the full variable domain: GAGVSQSPRYKVTKRGQDVTLRCDPISSHATLYWYQQALGQGPEFLTYFNYEAQPDKSGLPSDRFSAERPEGSISTLTIQRTEQRDSAMYRCASSQGQGMAETQYFGPGTRLLVL.

Concerning this clone itself: One junction end does not reproduce the germline sequence, and a read error may be involved. The V call is TRBV6-4, the J call TRBJ2-2, with D perhaps TRBD1 (5 bases). The CDR3 loop spans 14 amino acids. Germline V gene data show CDR1 as MRHNA and CDR2 as SNTAGT. CDR3 nucleotide sequence: TGTGCCAGCAGTGACTTTTTGGACACTGGGGAGCTGTTTTTT. The encoded protein is CASSDFLDTGELFF.

This chain connects TRBV28 to TRBJ2-3, with 7 bases lining up with TRBD1. The CDR3 loop spans 15 amino acids. Germline CDR1 MDHEN, CDR2 SYDVKM. Trimming took 6 bases from V and 0 from J; bases not matched to a gene: 6. CDR3 sequence (DNA): TGTGCCAGCAGATCGAGGGGGCCTAGCACAGATACGCAGTATTTT. It codes for CASRSRGPSTDTQYF.

The V gene is TRBV7-6, the J gene TRBJ2-7; tentative D call: TRBD1 (6 bases). In germline, CDR1 is SGHVS, CDR2 FNYEAQ. Deletions cut 4 bases from V and 2 bases from J, with 12 bases between. This CDR3 is built from 14 residues. The CDR3 bases are TGTGCCAGCAGCTCAGGGGTCTGGGCCTACGAGCAGTACTTC. Protein product: CASSSGVWAYEQYF.

This clone has just a few counts. The V call is TRBV27, the J call TRBJ2-7; 7 bases fit TRBD2. With V trimmed by 4 bases and J by 5 bases, 11 bases remained unmatched. The length of the CDR3 is 15 residues. Germline V gene lookup returns CDR1 MNHEY and CDR2 SMNVEV (reference sequence). For the CDR3, the DNA is TGTGCCAGCAGTTCCCTGGGGGGGTCGGACCACGAGCAGTACTTC. Its protein is CASSSLGGSDHEQYF.

The J gene is TRBJ1-5, the V gene TRBV5-1, with D hard to call. The V end was cut by 4 bases, the J end by 0 bases, with 11 bases between. The CDR3 contains 15 residues. The germline V gene encodes CDR1 SGHRS and CDR2 YFSETQ. The chain's CDR3 is CASSRRNYSNQPQHF. DNA for the CDR3: TGCGCCAGCAGCCGACGGAACTATAGCAATCAGCCCCAGCATTTT.

The V and J genes are TRBV18 and TRBJ2-7; D possibly corresponds to TRBD2 (6 bases). V lost 1 base and J lost 1, with 20 bases in between. The CDR3 loop spans 18 amino acids. Germline V gene data show CDR1 as KGHSH and CDR2 as LQKENI. DNA for the CDR3: TGTGCCAGCTCACCACGCGGCGGGGTGGGTAGCGGTTCCTACGAGCAGTACTTC. Protein: CASSPRGGVGSGSYEQYF.

The genes are TRBV5-1 and TRBJ2-5; TRBD2 matches 8 bases. The trim removed 5 bases at V and 5 bases at J, leaving 8 bases unmatched. This CDR3 spans 14 amino acids. CDR1 and CDR2 from the germline V gene are SGHRS and YFSETQ. For the CDR3, the DNA is TGCGCCAGCAGAAGTAGCGGGGTGTGGGAGACCCAGTACTTC. Translation gives CASRSSGVWETQYF.

This clone was seen more than once but under ten times. This chain links TRBV11-2 with TRBJ2-7; weak D call: TRBD2 (5 bases). Trimming took off 4 bases at V and 4 bases at J, with 17 bases between the two ends. The CDR3 extends over 15 amino acids. CDR1 SGHAT and CDR2 FQNNGV come from the germline V gene. The CDR3, as DNA: TGTGCCAGCAGCTCCGACGGACTGACCTTGTACGAGCAGTACTTC. Translated: CASSSDGLTLYEQYF.

This sequence joins TRBV4-1 and TRBJ2-6, with 7 bases matching TRBD1. Germline V gives CDR1 MGHRA, CDR2 YSYEKL. The CDR3 is 18 amino acids. Germline trimming cut 3 bases from V and 0 bases from J; bases unmatched to any gene: 8. CDR3 DNA sequence: TGCGCCAGCAGCCAGGACGGGACAGCCTTCTCTGGGGCCAACGTCCTGACTTTC. Translated: CASSQDGTAFSGANVLTF.

This clone was recorded a few times. The chain has TRBV6-5 and TRBJ2-1, with TRBD2 matching over 10 bases. The J segment lost 9 bases and the V segment lost 2 bases, leaving 7 bases of the junction unmatched. This CDR3 is built from 15 residues. CDR1 is MNHEY and CDR2 is SVGAGI in the germline V gene. This CDR3 reads CASSYGTSVNREQFF. The CDR3 nucleotides read TGTGCCAGCAGTTACGGGACTAGCGTTAATCGTGAGCAGTTCTTC.

The count of this clone is one. This CDR3 reads CASTPGDTDTQYF. The CDR3 DNA sequence: TGTGCCAGCACCCCGGGGGACACAGATACGCAGTATTTT. The gene calls are TRBV6-1 and TRBJ2-3, with a possible D match to TRBD2 (6 bases). The CDR3 totals 13 residues. Trimming cost V 7 bases and J 2 bases, with 10 bases left between them. The V gene's germline CDR1 is MNHNS and CDR2 SASEGT.

The chain carries TRBV5-6 and TRBJ1-1; 10 bases map to TRBD1. V was clipped by 1 base and J by 4 bases; unmatched bases: 4. Germline CDR1 reads SGHDT; CDR2 reads YYEEEE. The CDR3 has 15 residues. The CDR3 here is CASSLMGTGATEAFF. The CDR3 nucleotides are TGTGCCAGCAGCTTGATGGGGACAGGGGCCACTGAAGCTTTCTTT.

V usage is TRBV7-9 and J usage is TRBJ1-2; TRBD1 matches at 10 bases. V was pared by 5 bases and J by 4 bases, with 7 bases of the junction left unmatched. There are 15 residues in the CDR3. Looked up from germline, CDR1 is SEHNR and CDR2 is FQNEAQ (reference sequence). CDR3 in amino acids: CASSPWTGGSYGYTF. In nucleotides, the CDR3 is TGTGCCAGCAGCCCCTGGACAGGGGGATCCTATGGCTACACCTTC.

The chain recombines TRBV6-5 with TRBJ1-1, with D maybe TRBD1 (5 bases). The CDR3 runs 13 residues. Germline V gene data show CDR1 as MNHEY and CDR2 as SVGAGI. V dropped 6 bases and J dropped 2 bases, with 10 bases sitting between them. The CDR3 DNA reads as TGTGCCAGCAGCAGGGAGGGAAACACTGAAGCTTTCTTT. This encodes CASSREGNTEAFF.